The 29 T cell receptor beta chains given below trace back to one sample, sequenced in a study of graft-versus-host responses after intestinal transplantation. Libraries were prepared by immunoSEQ multiplex PCR; TCRdb keeps only in-frame clonotypes and omits some of them. The sample records fewer than 11,000 clones, 92% being singletons. The input for sequencing was PBMCs, taken 40 to 45 days after intestinal transplantation. The receptors shown here come from a human patient who received an intestinal transplant, so some T cells may come from the graft donor.

The chain joins TRBV5-6 to TRBJ2-7, with D possibly being TRBD1 (6 bases). Trimming stripped 1 base from V and 5 bases from J, with 10 bases between. CDR3 length: 13 amino acids. Germline V gene sequence: CDR1 SGHDT, CDR2 YYEEEE. The CDR3 DNA reads as TGTGCCAGCAGCTTGAACAGGGTCCACGAGCAGTACTTC. Protein sequence: CASSLNRVHEQYF.

This clone appeared a single time. This rearrangement joins TRBV29-1 to TRBJ1-1; D not resolved. This CDR3 has 11 amino acids. Germline V gene lookup returns CDR1 SQVTM and CDR2 ANQGSEA. Between the trimmed V and J ends, which lost 3 bases and 1 base, there was a span of 3 bases. The CDR3 sequence: CSVDANTEAFF. Here the CDR3 DNA reads TGCAGCGTTGACGCGAACACTGAAGCTTTCTTT.

The rearrangement joins TRBV7-6 to TRBJ2-7; possible D gene TRBD1, 5 bases. The CDR3 contains 13 residues. Germline V gives CDR1 SGHVS, CDR2 FNYEAQ. V was trimmed by 5 bases and J by 2 bases, leaving 10 bases between them. The CDR3 protein is CASSPDRTYEQYF. The CDR3 DNA follows: TGTGCCAGCAGCCCCGACAGAACCTACGAGCAGTACTTC.

The gene calls are TRBV10-3 and TRBJ1-1, with D unclear. Germline CDR1 ENHRY, CDR2 SYGVKD. Trimming shortened V by 5 bases and J by 5 bases, and 6 bases separated the two germline ends. The CDR3 consists of 11 residues. CDR3 region: CAISQQTEAFF. In DNA, the CDR3 is TGTGCCATCAGTCAGCAAACTGAAGCTTTCTTT.

The chain combines TRBV12-2 with TRBJ1-1. TRBV12-2 is flagged as a pseudogene. The CDR3 is 13 residues long. The CDR3 reads CASRLAPGPEAFF. The CDR3 coding sequence is TGTGCAAGTCGCTTAGCGCCCGGGCCTGAAGCTTTCTTT.

This clone was observed once. The chain uses TRBV9 and TRBJ1-1; a possible D gene is TRBD1 (6 bases). With 4 bases removed from V and 1 base from J, the gap between germline ends came to 8 bases. The CDR3 totals 13 residues. The germline gives CDR1 SGDLS, CDR2 YYNGEE. In DNA form, the CDR3 reads TGTGCCAGCAGCCCGACAGGGAACACTGAAGCTTTCTTT. It is translated as CASSPTGNTEAFF.

The J gene is TRBJ2-2, the V gene TRBV7-3; D is perhaps TRBD1 (6 bases). V lost 4 bases to trimming and J lost 6 bases, with 18 bases between them. Germline V gives CDR1 SGHTA, CDR2 FQGTGA. The CDR3 consists of 16 residues. The CDR3 DNA is TGTGCCAGCAGCTATGACCCGGGACATTTGGCCGGGGAGCTGTTTTTT. Translated: CASSYDPGHLAGELFF.

A single count supports this clone. V usage is TRBV13 and J usage is TRBJ2-7; 8 bases map to TRBD1. The CDR3 has 12 amino acids. Unmatched junction bases numbered 3, after V lost 5 bases and J lost 6 bases. Germline CDR1 PRHDT, CDR2 FYEKMQ (reference sequence). This CDR3 is CASSRGTGEQYF. In DNA, the CDR3 is TGTGCCAGCAGCCGAGGGACAGGCGAGCAGTACTTC.

The CDR3 loop is CASSSSMGYTF. CDR3 bases: TGTGCCAGCAGTTCCTCTATGGGCTACACCTTC. The chain carries TRBV6-5 and TRBJ1-2, with D uncertain. The CDR3 sequence is 11 residues long. V lost 4 bases and J 8 bases, leaving 8 bases between the germline ends. Per the germline V gene, CDR1 is MNHEY and CDR2 is SVGAGI.

The chain uses TRBV11-2 and TRBJ1-1; D possibly corresponds to TRBD1 (5 bases). This CDR3 has 13 residues. The germline V and J ends were trimmed by 1 base and 2 bases, with 5 bases remaining between them. Germline loops: CDR1 SGHAT, CDR2 FQNNGV. CDR3 in amino acids: CASSLGDNTEAFF. The CDR3 region has the DNA TGTGCCAGCAGCTTAGGGGACAACACTGAAGCTTTCTTT.

The V and J genes are TRBV5-1 and TRBJ1-2; 7 nucleotides line up with TRBD1. The CDR3 contains 12 residues. The J segment lost 5 bases and the V segment lost 3 bases, leaving 1 base of the junction unmatched. The germline V gene encodes CDR1 SGHRS and CDR2 YFSETQ. CDR3 amino acids: CASSSQGYGYTF. The CDR3 coding sequence is TGCGCCAGCAGCTCACAGGGGTATGGCTACACCTTC.

The chain uses TRBV7-3 and TRBJ1-4; D call uncertain. This CDR3 comprises 13 residues. Germline lookup yields CDR1 SGHTA and CDR2 FQGTGA. Trimming stripped 0 bases from V and 8 bases from J, with 7 bases between. CDR3 in DNA: TGTGCCAGCAGCTTAACTGGAGGCGAAAAACTGTTTTTT. It yields the protein CASSLTGGEKLFF. Based on the CDR3 plus reference TRBV7-3 and TRBJ1-4, the full variable domain is GAGVSQTPSNKVTEKGKYVELRCDPISGHTALYWYRQSLGQGPEFLIYFQGTGAADDSGLPNDRFFAVRPEGSVSTLKIQRTERGDSAVYLCASSLTGGEKLFFGSGTQLSVL.

The V call is TRBV5-1, the J call TRBJ2-1; TRBD2 agrees at 11 bases. Trimming took 3 bases from V and 7 from J; bases not matched to a gene: 9. The CDR3 runs to 16 residues. Germline loops: CDR1 SGHRS, CDR2 YFSETQ. CDR3 coding DNA: TGCGCCAGCAGCTCAATTAGCGGGGGGGCCGGGAATGAGCAGTTCTTC. Its protein product is CASSSISGGAGNEQFF. Full variable domain (remainder filled in from reference TRBV5-1 and TRBJ2-1): KAGVTQTPRYLIKTRGQQVTLSCSPISGHRSVSWYQQTPGQGLQFLFEYFSETQRNKGNFPGRFSGRQFSNSRSEMNVSTLELGDSALYLCASSSISGGAGNEQFFGPGTRLTVL.

The chain links TRBV6-4 to TRBJ2-3; 7 bases align to TRBD2. V lost 2 bases and J lost 4; bases outside the gene matches: 0. The length of the CDR3 is 13 residues. Germline CDR1 reads MRHNA; CDR2 reads SNTAGT. DNA of the CDR3: TGTGCCAGCAGTGACGGGGGGGCAGATACGCAGTATTTT. It encodes CASSDGGADTQYF.

This clone was detected only once. V is TRBV14 and J is TRBJ1-2; D is ambiguous. V lost 1 base, J lost 4 bases, and 7 bases lay in between. The CDR3 consists of 13 residues. CDR1 is SGHDN, CDR2 FVKESK, per germline. CDR3 nucleotides: TGTGCCAGCAGCCAAGGGCTTCTCTATGGCTACACCTTC. It specifies CASSQGLLYGYTF. Drawing the rest from reference TRBV14 and TRBJ1-2, the complete variable domain is EAGVTQFPSHSVIEKGQTVTLRCDPISGHDNLYWYRRVMGKEIKFLLHFVKESKQDESGMPNNRFLAERTGGTYSTLKVQPAELEDSGVYFCASSQGLLYGYTFGSGTRLTVV.

The chain links TRBV7-2 to TRBJ2-5; TRBD1 matches 10 bases. CDR3 length equals 17 residues. The ends lost 5 bases at V and 3 bases at J; junction bases unmatched: 12. Germline-derived CDR1 and CDR2 are SGHTA and FQGNSA. CDR3 DNA sequence: TGTGCCAGCAGCCCAATTTCGTGGGACAGGGGTGAAGAGACCCAGTACTTC. Its translation is CASSPISWDRGEETQYF. Based on the CDR3 plus reference TRBV7-2 and TRBJ2-5, the full variable domain is GAGVSQSPSNKVTEKGKDVELRCDPISGHTALYWYRQSLGQGLEFLIYFQGNSAPDKSGLPSDRFSAERTGGSVSTLTIQRTQQEDSAVYLCASSPISWDRGEETQYFGPGTRLLVL.

The chain employs TRBV9 and TRBJ1-4; weak D call: TRBD1 (6 bases). The CDR3 runs to 15 residues. Per germline, CDR1 SGDLS and CDR2 YYNGEE. The germline V and J ends were trimmed by 3 bases and 5 bases, with 14 bases remaining between them. In nucleotides, the CDR3 is TGTGCCAGCAGCGGGATACAGGGCGAAAATGAAAAACTGTTTTTT. It is translated as CASSGIQGENEKLFF.

V and J are TRBV9 and TRBJ2-5; TRBD2 matches 12 bases. The DNA end favors TRBJ2-7, so the J call may be wrong. This CDR3 has 18 amino acids. In germline, CDR1 is SGDLS, CDR2 YYNGEE. The CDR3 loop is CASTPTSGGGRSTYEQYF. For the CDR3, the DNA is TGTGCCAGCACCCCGACTAGCGGGGGTGGGAGGTCGACTTACGAGCAGTACTTC.

The chain links TRBV7-9 to TRBJ2-1; no clear D gene. There are 12 residues in the CDR3. Trimming left V 1 base short and J 6 bases short, with 4 bases between. Germline values: CDR1 SEHNR, CDR2 FQNEAQ (reference sequence). CDR3 in amino acids: CASSLVVNEQFF. The CDR3 DNA reads TGTGCCAGCAGCTTAGTAGTCAATGAGCAGTTCTTC.

The chain employs TRBV11-2 and TRBJ2-3; TRBD2 aligns across 8 bases. After removal of 3 bases from V and 7 bases from J, the junction contained 6 bases not matched to a gene. The germline gives CDR1 SGHAT, CDR2 FQNNGV. The CDR3 contains 14 residues. The CDR3 DNA follows: TGTGCCAGCAGCTTCGGGACTAGTGTTTATACGCAGTATTTT. Protein product: CASSFGTSVYTQYF.

This sequence joins TRBV10-3 and TRBJ2-2, with a weak D call TRBD2 (7 bases). V lost 5 bases to trimming and J lost 5 bases, with 21 bases between them. In germline, CDR1 is ENHRY, CDR2 SYGVKD. This CDR3 is 17 amino acids long. The CDR3 protein is CAISIPSGGAWTGELFF. The DNA of the CDR3 is TGTGCCATCAGTATCCCCAGTGGGGGGGCCTGGACCGGGGAGCTGTTTTTT.

The chain links TRBV10-1 to TRBJ2-3; D is possibly TRBD2 (5 bases). The CDR3 loop spans 19 amino acids. Germline V lookup: CDR1 WNHNN, CDR2 SYGVQD (reference sequence). V lost 3 bases, J lost 5 bases, and 27 bases lay in between. The CDR3 reads CASSDPTMTIFGGRDTQYF. In DNA, the CDR3 is TGCGCCAGCAGTGACCCAACCATGACTATTTTCGGTGGAAGAGATACGCAGTATTTT.

The chain links TRBV7-9 to TRBJ1-1, with 7 bases aligning to TRBD1. The CDR3 consists of 14 residues. Germline V gene lookup returns CDR1 SEHNR and CDR2 FQNEAQ (reference sequence). Unmatched junction bases numbered 5, after V lost 3 bases and J lost 4 bases. CDR3 sequence: CASSFPRGATEAFF. The DNA of the CDR3 is TGTGCCAGCAGCTTCCCCAGGGGGGCCACTGAAGCTTTCTTT. The full variable domain, in which reference TRBV7-9 and TRBJ1-1 provide the parts outside the CDR3, is DTGVSQNPRHKITKRGQNVTFRCDPISEHNRLYWYRQTLGQGPEFLTYFQNEAQLEKSRLLSDRFSAERPKGSFSTLEIQRTEQGDSAMYLCASSFPRGATEAFFGQGTRLTVV.

The CDR3 DNA is TGTGCCAGCAGTCCTGGGGGTCAGCCCCAGCATTTT. This encodes CASSPGGQPQHF. This chain links TRBV27 with TRBJ1-5; tentatively, D is TRBD1 (5 bases). This CDR3 is built from 12 residues. The V and J ends lost 5 bases and 6 bases respectively, with 8 bases between them. The V gene's germline CDR1 is MNHEY and CDR2 SMNVEV (reference sequence).

This clone was seen only once. One end of the junction is discordant with germline, which a read error may explain. This chain uses TRBV27 with TRBJ1-4; TRBD1 might be the D (6 bases). The CDR3 is 16 residues long. Germline CDR1 and CDR2: MNHEY and SMNVEV (reference sequence). The CDR3 sequence is CASSPTGTPTNEKPFF. In DNA, the CDR3 is TGTGCCAGCAGTCCAACTGGGACACCAACTAATGAAAAACCGTTTTTT.

The chain couples TRBV2 to TRBJ2-7; TRBD1 aligns across 9 bases. After removal of 3 bases from V and 2 bases from J, the junction contained 11 bases not matched to a gene. The CDR3 runs to 17 residues. Germline V CDR1 and CDR2: SNHLY, FYNNEI. This chain's CDR3 is CASSDPPGQGLAYEQYF. The CDR3 DNA sequence: TGTGCCAGCAGTGACCCCCCGGGACAGGGTTTGGCCTACGAGCAGTACTTC.

The chain links TRBV6-1 to TRBJ1-2, with D tentatively TRBD1 (5 bases). The CDR3 spans 14 residues. Deletions cut 6 bases from V and 4 bases from J, with 15 bases between. The V gene's germline CDR1 is MNHNS and CDR2 SASEGT. The CDR3 here is CASSRYDSRYGYTF. In DNA, the CDR3 is TGTGCCAGCAGCCGATACGACAGCCGCTATGGCTACACCTTC.

V gene TRBV5-4 combines with J gene TRBJ2-5; TRBD1 matches at 7 bases. After removal of 2 bases from V and 3 bases from J, the junction contained 4 bases not matched to a gene. The germline V gene encodes CDR1 SGHNT and CDR2 YYREEE (reference sequence). There are 14 residues in the CDR3. This CDR3 reads CASSFRGMEETQYF. The CDR3 DNA reads as TGTGCCAGCAGCTTCAGGGGGATGGAAGAGACCCAGTACTTC.

The V call is TRBV7-9, the J call TRBJ1-4; weak D call: TRBD1 (5 bases). The CDR3 contains 15 residues. Trimming cost V 2 bases and J 8 bases, with 15 bases left between them. CDR1 and CDR2 (germline): SEHNR, FQNEAQ (reference sequence). The CDR3 sequence: CASSLIRQGGEKLFF. CDR3 coding DNA: TGTGCCAGCAGCTTAATCCGGCAGGGAGGGGAAAAACTGTTTTTT.